The source of this TCR beta chain is a study of T cells in Graves' hyperthyroidism and ophthalmopathy. RNA transcripts gave rise to amplified TCR beta CDR3 regions. First-round RT-PCR with HTBI primers amplified the TCR CDR3 region. One entry per CDR3 protein results from TCRdb running MiXCR on the multiplex PCR reads. The table has a few hundred thousand distinct CDR3 sequences, around 20% seen once. Hyperthyroidism in the patients, aged 18 to 65, was newly diagnosed and under 2 months in duration. Diagnosis relied on clinical symptoms, serum thyroxine and TRAb, thyroid ultrasound and orbital computed tomography. About this clonotype itself: Antigen: not known.

Study-wide results and caveats: Onset of ophthalmopathy came a median roughly 6 months after the model predicted it. In the analysis, a 13 V-J model separated ophthalmopathy from stable hyperthyroidism.

The specimen sequenced was blood. This sequence was found in a man aged 18 to 35 with Graves' hyperthyroidism.

The CDR3 spells CSARETGRDWELFF. In DNA form, the CDR3 reads TGCAGTGCTAGAGAGACAGGGAGGGATTGGGAGCTGTTTTTT. This sequence joins TRBV20-1 and TRBJ2-2, with D perhaps being TRBD1 or TRBD2 (7 bases each). Trimming stripped 0 bases from V and 9 bases from J, with 14 bases between. The CDR3 length is 14 residues. Germline values: CDR1 DFQATT, CDR2 SNEGSKA (reference sequence).